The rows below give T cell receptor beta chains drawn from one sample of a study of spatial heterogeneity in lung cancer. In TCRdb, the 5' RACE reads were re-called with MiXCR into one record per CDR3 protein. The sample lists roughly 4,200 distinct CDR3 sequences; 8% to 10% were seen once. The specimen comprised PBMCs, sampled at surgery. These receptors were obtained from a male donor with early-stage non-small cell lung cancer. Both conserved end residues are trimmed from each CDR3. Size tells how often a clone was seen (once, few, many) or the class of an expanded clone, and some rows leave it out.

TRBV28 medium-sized ASSLGGGPHEQY
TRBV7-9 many ASSLVGLAYEQY
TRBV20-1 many SSIDGESSYNEQF
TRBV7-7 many ASSSGGLSTDTQY
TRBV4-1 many ASSHEPGQGTEAF
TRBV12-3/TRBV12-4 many ASTKTGILAGELF
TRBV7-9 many ASSWGDRGYGEQY
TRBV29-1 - SVFIDTQY
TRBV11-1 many ASSPGEGAESGELF
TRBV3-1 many ASSLGQGRQPQH
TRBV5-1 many ASSIRGVKATDTQY
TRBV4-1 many ASSQSGTGEHTQY
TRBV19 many ASSMWGDSSYNEQF
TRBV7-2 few ASSLPGTVSYEQY
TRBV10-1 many ASSNRGGGARAYEQY
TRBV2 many ASSDGRGENIQY
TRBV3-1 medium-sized ASSQDWITGVENIQY
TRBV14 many ASSLTGGNTQY
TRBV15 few ATSRELGGTGELF
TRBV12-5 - ASGLGGRAPYEQY
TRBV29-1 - SVEDRGSSYEQY
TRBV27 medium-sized ASSPRDLDNEQF
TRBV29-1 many SVRPGRGAYEQY
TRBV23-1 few ASSQTSSGRPYEQY
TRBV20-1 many SANIGQGNTGELF
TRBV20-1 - SAPRLAGGFTDTQY
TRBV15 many ATSSGRGWRTDTQY
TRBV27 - ASRAAGGSSYEQY
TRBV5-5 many ASSLETPSNQPQH
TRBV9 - ASSVDVAATYDEQF
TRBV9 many ASSGTGGQTDTQY
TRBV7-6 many ASSHSKGGFYNEQF
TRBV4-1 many ASSQRTGVTDTQY
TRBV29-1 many SVGLGQGYEQY
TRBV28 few ASSAGTGKNYEQY
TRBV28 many ASSPSGTGGSGELF
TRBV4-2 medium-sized ASSQAPIGANTGELF
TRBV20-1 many SARDWGAANTGELF
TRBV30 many AWTPGGAGVFGYT
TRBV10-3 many ATHRDFDQPQH
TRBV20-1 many SARDTSGGAQDTQY